Here is one T cell receptor (beta chain) with its context. The antigen is undetermined. The sample belongs to a study of T cells in localized non-small cell lung cancer. Study conclusions and caveats: Density of T cells in blood, when higher, went with longer overall survival. A median approximately 61 of the top 100 tumor clones appeared in adjacent lung.

Method: immunoSEQ multiplex PCR; TCRdb's copy keeps in-frame clones and lacks some. In the table there are about 24,000 clones, around 87% of which are singletons. Germline V gives CDR1 SGHDT, CDR2 YYEEEE. V dropped 3 bases and J dropped 6 bases, with 17 bases sitting between them. This CDR3 contains 15 residues. This sequence originates from a male donor at least 60 years old with stage II squamous cell lung carcinoma. The chain combines TRBV5-6 with TRBJ2-3; D is ambiguous. Sequences were derived from peripheral blood, sampled before any cancer treatment. CDR3: CASSSNKINRDTQYF. CDR3 coding DNA: TGTGCCAGCAGCTCGAATAAGATAAACCGCGATACGCAGTATTTT. Full variable domain (missing parts from reference TRBV5-6 and TRBJ2-3): DAGVTQSPTHLIKTRGQQVTLRCSPKSGHDTVSWYQQALGQGPQFIFQYYEEEERQRGNFPDRFSGHQFPNYSSELNVNALLLGDSALYLCASSSNKINRDTQYFGPGTRLTVL.